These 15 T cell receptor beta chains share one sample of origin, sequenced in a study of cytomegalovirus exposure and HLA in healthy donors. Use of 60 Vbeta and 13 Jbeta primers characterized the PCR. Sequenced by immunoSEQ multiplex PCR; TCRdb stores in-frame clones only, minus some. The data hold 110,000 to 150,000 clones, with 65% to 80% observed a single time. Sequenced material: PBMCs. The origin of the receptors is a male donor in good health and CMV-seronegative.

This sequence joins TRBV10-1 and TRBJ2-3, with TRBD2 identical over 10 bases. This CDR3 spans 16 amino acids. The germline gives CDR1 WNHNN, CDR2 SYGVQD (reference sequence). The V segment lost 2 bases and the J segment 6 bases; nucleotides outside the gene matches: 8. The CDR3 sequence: CASSEGLAGGQDTQYF. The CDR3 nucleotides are TGCGCCAGCAGTGAGGGATTAGCGGGAGGCCAGGATACGCAGTATTTT.

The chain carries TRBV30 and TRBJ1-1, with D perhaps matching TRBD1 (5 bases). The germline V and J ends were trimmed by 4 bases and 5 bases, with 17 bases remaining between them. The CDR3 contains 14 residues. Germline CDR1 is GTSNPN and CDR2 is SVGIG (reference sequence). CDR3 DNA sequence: TGTGCCTGGACGTTTGGAGGGGCTAGTACTGAAGCTTTCTTT. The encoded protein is CAWTFGGASTEAFF.

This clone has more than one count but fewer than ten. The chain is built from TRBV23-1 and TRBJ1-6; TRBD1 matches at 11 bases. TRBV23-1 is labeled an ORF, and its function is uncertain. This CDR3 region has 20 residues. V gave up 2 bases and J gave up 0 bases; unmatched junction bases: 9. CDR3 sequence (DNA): TGCGCCAGCAGTCAAGCCGGGACAGGGGGAAGGCGCTCCTATAATTCACCCCTCCACTTT. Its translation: CASSQAGTGGRRSYNSPLHF.

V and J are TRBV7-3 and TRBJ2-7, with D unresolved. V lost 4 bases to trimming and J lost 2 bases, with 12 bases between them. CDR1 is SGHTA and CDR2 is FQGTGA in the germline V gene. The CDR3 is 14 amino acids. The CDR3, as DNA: TGTGCCAGCAGCTCCCTTGAGAGGCCCTACGAGCAGTACTTC. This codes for CASSSLERPYEQYF.

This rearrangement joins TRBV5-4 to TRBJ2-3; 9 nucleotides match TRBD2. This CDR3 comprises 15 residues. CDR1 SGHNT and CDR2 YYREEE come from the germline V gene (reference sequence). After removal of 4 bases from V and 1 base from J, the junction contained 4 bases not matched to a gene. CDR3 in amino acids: CASSPTSGRTDTQYF. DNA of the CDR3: TGTGCCAGCAGCCCTACTAGCGGGCGCACAGATACGCAGTATTTT.

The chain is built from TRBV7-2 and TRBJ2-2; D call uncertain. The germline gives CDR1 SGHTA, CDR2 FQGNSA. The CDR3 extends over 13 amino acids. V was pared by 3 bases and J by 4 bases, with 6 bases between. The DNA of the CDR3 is TGTGCCAGCAGCTTTCCCCGCACCGGGGAGCTGTTTTTT. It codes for CASSFPRTGELFF. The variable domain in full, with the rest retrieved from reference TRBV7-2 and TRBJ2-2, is GAGVSQSPSNKVTEKGKDVELRCDPISGHTALYWYRQSLGQGLEFLIYFQGNSAPDKSGLPSDRFSAERTGGSVSTLTIQRTQQEDSAVYLCASSFPRTGELFFGEGSRLTVL.

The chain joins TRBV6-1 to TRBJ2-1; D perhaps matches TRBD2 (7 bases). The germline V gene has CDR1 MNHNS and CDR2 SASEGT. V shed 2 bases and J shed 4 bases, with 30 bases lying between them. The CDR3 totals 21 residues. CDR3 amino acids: CASSERSLGGGPSLLYNEQFF. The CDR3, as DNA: TGTGCCAGCAGTGAACGGTCGCTTGGCGGGGGCCCATCTTTATTATACAATGAGCAGTTCTTC.

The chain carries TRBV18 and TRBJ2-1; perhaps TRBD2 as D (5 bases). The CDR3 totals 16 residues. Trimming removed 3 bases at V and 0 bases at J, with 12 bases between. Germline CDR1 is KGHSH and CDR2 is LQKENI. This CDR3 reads CASSPSRTSSYNEQFF. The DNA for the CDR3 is TGTGCCAGCTCACCCTCACGTACTAGCTCCTACAATGAGCAGTTCTTC.

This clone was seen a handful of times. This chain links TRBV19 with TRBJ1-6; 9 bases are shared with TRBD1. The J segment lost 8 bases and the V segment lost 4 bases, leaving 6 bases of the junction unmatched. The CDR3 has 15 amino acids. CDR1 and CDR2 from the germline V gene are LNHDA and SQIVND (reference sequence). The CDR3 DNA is TGTGCCAGTAGTAGGGGACAGGGAAGTGATTCACCCCTCCACTTT. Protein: CASSRGQGSDSPLHF.

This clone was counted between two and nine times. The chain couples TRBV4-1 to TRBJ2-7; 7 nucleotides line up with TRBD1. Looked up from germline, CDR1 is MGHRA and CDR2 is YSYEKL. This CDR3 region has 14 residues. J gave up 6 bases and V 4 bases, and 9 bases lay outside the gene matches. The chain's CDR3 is CASSPGPGGSEQYF. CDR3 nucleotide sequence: TGCGCCAGCAGCCCAGGCCCAGGGGGAAGCGAGCAGTACTTC.

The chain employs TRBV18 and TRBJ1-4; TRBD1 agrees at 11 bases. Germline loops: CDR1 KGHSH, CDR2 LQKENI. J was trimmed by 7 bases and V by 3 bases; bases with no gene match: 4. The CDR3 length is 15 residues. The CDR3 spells CASSPRTGGTEKLFF. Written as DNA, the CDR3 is TGTGCCAGCTCACCGCGGACAGGGGGCACTGAAAAACTGTTTTTT.

The chain's CDR3 is CASSQTPTGALHF. Here the CDR3 DNA reads TGTGCCAGCAGTCAAACCCCGACAGGGGCCCTCCACTTT. The V gene is TRBV6-5, the J gene TRBJ1-6, with 8 bases identical to TRBD1. Germline lookup yields CDR1 MNHEY and CDR2 SVGAGI. CDR3 size: 13 residues. J lost 14 bases, V lost 5 bases, and 8 bases had no gene match.

The CDR3 loop reads CASSIASYAAKNIQYF. The CDR3 DNA follows: TGTGCCAGTAGTATAGCCTCTTATGCGGCCAAAAACATTCAGTACTTC. The rearrangement uses TRBV19 and TRBJ2-4; D uncertain. The CDR3 sequence is 16 residues long. From germline, CDR1 is LNHDA and CDR2 SQIVND (reference sequence). The ends were cut back, 1 base at V and 1 base at J, with 11 bases in the middle. Full variable domain (rest looked up from reference TRBV19 and TRBJ2-4): DGGITQSPKYLFRKEGQNVTLSCEQNLNHDAMYWYRQDPGQGLRLIYYSQIVNDFQKGDIAEGYSVSREKKESFPLTVTSAQKNPTAFYLCASSIASYAAKNIQYFGAGTRLSVL.

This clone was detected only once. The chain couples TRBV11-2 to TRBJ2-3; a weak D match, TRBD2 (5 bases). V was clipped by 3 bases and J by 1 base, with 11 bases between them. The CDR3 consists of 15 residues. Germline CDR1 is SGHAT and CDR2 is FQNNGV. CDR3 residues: CASSFSWTRTDTQYF. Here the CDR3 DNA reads TGTGCCAGCAGCTTCTCTTGGACTCGCACAGATACGCAGTATTTT.

CDR3 sequence reads: CASSRNRADTQYF. CDR3 bases: TGTGCCAGCAGCCGAAACCGCGCAGATACGCAGTATTTT. This rearrangement joins TRBV6-1 to TRBJ2-3; no firm D call. Germline loops: CDR1 MNHNS, CDR2 SASEGT. The CDR3 is 13 amino acids. V was clipped by 6 bases and J by 4 bases, with 11 bases between them.